This T cell receptor beta chain was recorded in a study of blood T cell repertoires in COVID-19. About the study: From the United States, Italy and Spain came samples of acute and convalescent COVID-19. The analysed material was cDNA or gDNA that came from T cells, B-cell-depleted T cells, or PBMCs.

As handled by the study authors: Amplification of reference gene primers was used by the study to estimate nucleated cell counts. Generated by immunoSEQ multiplex PCR, the TCRdb table keeps only in-frame clones and is missing some. That table is the source of V, J and clone size, and D and trimming were worked out from the DNA. This table has over 250,000 clones, approximately 83% appearing once. This CDR3 has 15 residues. CDR1 MNHNS and CDR2 SASEGT come from the germline V gene. Trimming shortened V by 2 bases and J by 7 bases, and 15 bases separated the two germline ends. Sequencing was done on a sample of peripheral blood. The genes are TRBV6-1 and TRBJ2-1, with D possibly matching TRBD1 (6 bases). The sequence was collected from a woman in her 70s with acute or convalescent COVID-19. This chain's CDR3 is CASSERTDRPNEQFF. The CDR3, as DNA: TGTGCCAGCAGTGAACGTACGGACAGACCAAATGAGCAGTTCTTC.